Presented here are 7 T cell receptor beta chains from one specimen sequenced in a study of blood T cell repertoires in COVID-19. Sequenced by immunoSEQ multiplex PCR; TCRdb stores in-frame clones only, minus some. This table holds about 90,000 clones, more than 75% found once. Sequencing used peripheral blood. These receptors originate from a human donor in a cohort sampled during active COVID-19.

The chain is built from TRBV4-2 and TRBJ2-3, with TRBD2 as a possible D gene (7 bases). The germline V gene has CDR1 LGHNA and CDR2 YNFKEQ. Deletions cut 1 base from V and 2 bases from J, with 10 bases between. The CDR3 is 15 residues long. The CDR3 coding sequence is TGTGCCAGCAGCCAAGCGGGGGGCCCCACAGATACGCAGTATTTT. This sequence encodes CASSQAGGPTDTQYF.

The gene calls are TRBV28 and TRBJ1-3; 7 bases agree with TRBD1. Looked up from germline, CDR1 is MDHEN and CDR2 is SYDVKM. CDR3 size: 16 residues. V gave up 4 bases and J gave up 2 bases; unmatched junction bases: 8. The CDR3: CASSSLGTVTGNTIYF. The CDR3 DNA is TGTGCCAGCAGTTCCCTTGGGACAGTAACTGGAAACACCATATATTTT.

The chain recombines TRBV4-1 with TRBJ2-5; the D gene is possibly TRBD1 (5 bases). Germline V gene lookup returns CDR1 MGHRA and CDR2 YSYEKL. Trimming pared 6 bases from V and 3 bases from J, leaving 17 bases between. The CDR3 consists of 15 residues. The CDR3 sequence: CASRPGQAVKETQYF. As DNA, the CDR3 is TGCGCCAGCAGACCCGGACAAGCCGTGAAAGAGACCCAGTACTTC.

V gene TRBV10-3 combines with J gene TRBJ2-7; 7 positions agree with TRBD1. CDR1 is ENHRY and CDR2 is SYGVKD in the germline V gene. J gave up 1 base and V 0 bases, and 6 bases lay outside the gene matches. The CDR3 consists of 16 residues. The CDR3 is CAISESEDRTSYEQYF. The CDR3 nucleotides are TGTGCCATCAGTGAGTCGGAGGACAGGACTTCCTACGAGCAGTACTTC.

With respect to this clone: One junction end disagrees with the germline gene, perhaps due to a read error. The chain employs TRBV6-5 and TRBJ1-1; D is undetermined. The CDR3 covers 15 residues. Germline values: CDR1 MNHEY, CDR2 SVGAGI. For the CDR3, the DNA is TGTGCCAGCAGTTACTCTGCAGCGATGAAAACTGAAGCTTTCTTT. Translating it yields CASSYSAAMKTEAFF.

The chain uses TRBV28 and TRBJ2-7; maybe TRBD1 (5 bases). There are 13 residues in the CDR3. The V end was cut by 3 bases, the J end by 3 bases, with 9 bases between. Germline lookup yields CDR1 MDHEN and CDR2 SYDVKM. CDR3 region: CASSFGHIYEQYF. In DNA, the CDR3 is TGTGCCAGCAGTTTTGGACATATCTACGAGCAGTACTTC.

This chain uses TRBV28 with TRBJ2-6; D perhaps matches TRBD1 (6 bases). V shed 10 bases and J shed 2 bases, with 15 bases lying between them. The CDR3 is made up of 15 amino acids. Germline V CDR1 and CDR2: MDHEN, SYDVKM. The CDR3 spells CATQGPPPGANVLTF. In nucleotides, the CDR3 is TGTGCCACACAGGGACCCCCCCCTGGGGCCAACGTCCTGACTTTC.